The TCR beta chain under discussion was sequenced for a study of tumor-infiltrating lymphocytes in localized non-small cell lung cancer. Regarding the study as a whole: Each assay used a separate piece of the same tissue. T-cell fraction did not differ between immunotypes IM1 and IM2. TCR sequencing covered a subset of patients with enough tissue.

Worth noting for this clone: Its cognate antigen is unknown.

Produced via immunoSEQ multiplex PCR; TCRdb's table is partial and in-frame only. The sample consists of about 14,000 clones, about 74% of them appearing once. This CDR3 is 12 amino acids long. CDR1 SGHRS and CDR2 YFSETQ come from the germline V gene. Trimming cost V 9 bases and J 1 base, with 10 bases left between them. The receptor was derived from a human donor with non-small cell lung cancer. The chain joins TRBV5-1 to TRBJ1-1; a weak D match, TRBD1 (5 bases). Material: lung tumor tissue. CDR3 protein: CATFGANTEAFF. CDR3 DNA: TGCGCCACCTTTGGGGCGAACACTGAAGCTTTCTTT.